This TCR beta chain was observed in a study of T cells in localized non-small cell lung cancer. Study results and caveats: Measurement of T cell clonality placed uninvolved adjacent lung highest, above the level in tumor.

This CDR3 is 15 amino acids long. The V and J ends lost 1 base and 7 bases respectively, with 16 bases between them. Germline CDR1 is LNHDA and CDR2 is SQIVND (reference sequence). Points on this clone: What it binds is not known.

Repertoires were generated with immunoSEQ multiplex PCR, while TCRdb's copy carries only in-frame clones and drops some. This table has approximately 26,000 clones, more than 85% appearing once. Sequenced here: peripheral blood, sampled before any cancer treatment. The TCR sequence derives from a female donor older than 55 with stage II squamous cell lung carcinoma. V and J are TRBV19 and TRBJ1-2, with D tentatively TRBD1 (5 bases). The DNA of the CDR3 is TGTGCCAGTAGTATAGTCTCACCGGGACGGCTTGGCTACACCTTC. Its protein is CASSIVSPGRLGYTF.